The rows below give T cell receptor beta chains drawn from one sample of a study of PD-L1 blockade in urothelial cancer. Profiling relied on immunoSEQ multiplex PCR, and the TCRdb table lists in-frame clones only, not all of them. There are some 120,000 clones in the sample; roughly 82% occur only once, and 2.4% lies in the top ten. The sample in question was PBMCs, obtained around atezolizumab (anti-PD-L1) treatment. The receptors come from a man over 45 with urothelial cancer. The CDR3 runs from the conserved cysteine through the conserved F or W. Each record gives: J gene, D gene, V gene, CDR3 protein, CDR3 DNA. D genes are given only for firm matches.

j_gene: TRBJ2-1; d_gene: .; v_gene: TRBV5-1; CDR3aa: CASSFSTSRELRNEQFF; CDR3nt: TGCGCCAGCAGCTTTTCAACTAGCAGGGAGTTGCGCAATGAGCAGTTCTTC
j_gene: TRBJ2-7; d_gene: TRBD1; v_gene: TRBV27; CDR3aa: CASSLSTGGYEQYF; CDR3nt: TGTGCCAGCAGTTTATCGACAGGGGGCTACGAGCAGTACTTC
j_gene: TRBJ1-2; d_gene: .; v_gene: TRBV28; CDR3aa: CASSFRQGNYGYTF; CDR3nt: TGTGCCAGCAGTTTCCGCCAGGGAAACTATGGCTACACCTTC
j_gene: TRBJ2-2; d_gene: .; v_gene: TRBV5-6; CDR3aa: CASSLAGTGELFF; CDR3nt: TGTGCCAGCAGCTTAGCAGGCACCGGGGAGCTGTTTTTT
j_gene: TRBJ2-3; d_gene: TRBD2; v_gene: TRBV5-1; CDR3aa: CASSSGTSGGGADTQYF; CDR3nt: TGCGCCAGCAGCTCCGGGACTAGCGGAGGGGGGGCAGATACGCAGTATTTT
j_gene: TRBJ2-3; d_gene: .; v_gene: TRBV28; CDR3aa: CASSLTITDTQYF; CDR3nt: TGTGCCAGCAGTTTGACAATCACAGATACGCAGTATTTT
j_gene: TRBJ2-3; d_gene: TRBD1; v_gene: TRBV7-2; CDR3aa: CASSVGTGGRDTQYF; CDR3nt: TGTGCCAGCAGCGTCGGGACAGGGGGACGAGATACGCAGTATTTT
j_gene: TRBJ2-5; d_gene: TRBD2; v_gene: TRBV7-9; CDR3aa: CASSFQREQETQYF; CDR3nt: TGTGCCAGCAGCTTTCAGCGGGAGCAAGAGACCCAGTACTTC
j_gene: TRBJ2-5; d_gene: TRBD2; v_gene: TRBV7-3; CDR3aa: CASSSGLAGGQETQYF; CDR3nt: TGTGCCAGCAGCTCGGGACTAGCGGGAGGGCAAGAGACCCAGTACTTC
j_gene: TRBJ1-2; d_gene: .; v_gene: TRBV28; CDR3aa: CASSLGRGGGFYGYTF; CDR3nt: TGTGCCAGCAGTTTGGGGCGGGGAGGTGGCTTCTATGGCTACACCTTC
j_gene: TRBJ2-1; d_gene: .; v_gene: TRBV6-6; CDR3aa: CASSLLGSEQFF; CDR3nt: TGTGCCAGCAGTCTACTTGGGAGTGAGCAGTTCTTC
j_gene: TRBJ1-5; d_gene: .; v_gene: TRBV7-2; CDR3aa: CASSLDRDQPQHF; CDR3nt: TGTGCCAGCAGCCTAGACCGGGATCAGCCCCAGCATTTT
j_gene: TRBJ2-1; d_gene: TRBD2; v_gene: TRBV28; CDR3aa: CASSPPGRPSGRMDDEQFF; CDR3nt: TGTGCCAGCAGTCCCCCTGGGCGGCCGAGCGGGAGGATGGACGATGAGCAGTTCTTC
j_gene: TRBJ2-5; d_gene: .; v_gene: TRBV28; CDR3aa: CASSLAVETQYF; CDR3nt: TGTGCCAGCAGTTTAGCAGTGGAGACCCAGTACTTC
j_gene: TRBJ2-7; d_gene: .; v_gene: TRBV16; CDR3aa: CASSLSLEQYF; CDR3nt: TGTGCCAGCAGCCTATCTCTGGAGCAGTACTTC
j_gene: TRBJ1-1; d_gene: TRBD1; v_gene: TRBV27; CDR3aa: CASSLGTGGTEAFF; CDR3nt: TGTGCCAGCAGTTTGGGGACAGGGGGCACTGAAGCTTTCTTT
j_gene: TRBJ2-7; d_gene: TRBD1; v_gene: TRBV28; CDR3aa: CASRGQGTYEQYF; CDR3nt: TGTGCCAGCAGGGGACAGGGAACCTACGAGCAGTACTTC
j_gene: TRBJ2-1; d_gene: .; v_gene: TRBV7-9; CDR3aa: CASSPAPPRDTYNEQFF; CDR3nt: TGTGCCAGCAGCCCCGCGCCCCCCCGCGATACCTACAATGAGCAGTTCTTC
j_gene: TRBJ2-3; d_gene: TRBD2; v_gene: TRBV28; CDR3aa: CASSFRLAVDTQYF; CDR3nt: TGTGCCAGCAGTTTCAGACTAGCGGTCGATACGCAGTATTTT
j_gene: TRBJ2-1; d_gene: .; v_gene: TRBV5-4; CDR3aa: CASSSGVGLVQFF; CDR3nt: TGTGCCAGCAGCTCGGGTGTCGGCCTCGTACAGTTCTTC
j_gene: TRBJ2-1; d_gene: .; v_gene: TRBV18; CDR3aa: CASSPWSDNEQFF; CDR3nt: TGTGCCAGCTCACCATGGTCGGACAATGAGCAGTTCTTC
j_gene: TRBJ2-7; d_gene: TRBD1; v_gene: TRBV28; CDR3aa: CASRKRTGGSNYEQYF; CDR3nt: TGTGCCAGCAGAAAGAGGACAGGGGGGAGTAACTACGAGCAGTACTTC
j_gene: TRBJ1-2; d_gene: .; v_gene: TRBV29-1; CDR3aa: CSVGSLASGYTF; CDR3nt: TGCAGCGTTGGTTCTTTGGCTTCTGGCTACACCTTC
j_gene: TRBJ2-1; d_gene: .; v_gene: TRBV11-3; CDR3aa: CASSFGTYNEQFF; CDR3nt: TGTGCCAGCAGCTTCGGGACTTACAATGAGCAGTTCTTC
j_gene: TRBJ2-1; d_gene: .; v_gene: TRBV7-3; CDR3aa: CASSRGGGEQFF; CDR3nt: TGTGCCAGCAGCCGAGGCGGGGGCGAGCAGTTCTTC
j_gene: TRBJ2-3; d_gene: TRBD2; v_gene: TRBV5-5; CDR3aa: CASSVTSGTDTQYF; CDR3nt: TGTGCCAGCAGCGTCACTAGCGGCACAGATACGCAGTATTTT
j_gene: TRBJ1-5; d_gene: TRBD1; v_gene: TRBV30; CDR3aa: CAWSVEGRGKVSQPQHF; CDR3nt: TGTGCCTGGAGTGTAGAGGGCAGGGGGAAGGTAAGTCAGCCCCAGCATTTT